Following are 32 T cell receptor beta chains from one sample sequenced in a study of blood T cell repertoires in COVID-19. Clones were sequenced by immunoSEQ multiplex PCR, and TCRdb holds only the in-frame ones, with some missing. The sample consists of 200,000 to 300,000 clones, around nine tenths of them appearing once. The specimen sequenced was peripheral blood. The receptor set was obtained from a woman aged 55 to 70 who had recovered from COVID-19.

Remarks on this clone: In the same sample, other DNA sequences code for this CDR3. The chain has TRBV28 and TRBJ1-2; 8 positions match TRBD1. Germline CDR1 and CDR2: MDHEN and SYDVKM. V shed 2 bases, J shed 8 bases, and the junction held 4 bases outside the gene matches. CDR3 length: 13 amino acids. The CDR3 is CASSLGQGGGYTF. CDR3 bases: TGTGCCAGCAGTTTAGGACAGGGTGGAGGCTACACCTTC.

The chain has TRBV7-3 and TRBJ2-3; 7 nucleotides agree with TRBD1. V shed 5 bases and J 4 bases; nucleotides not matched to a gene: 3. From germline, CDR1 is SGHTA and CDR2 FQGTGA. The CDR3 is 13 residues long. CDR3 coding DNA: TGTGCCAGCAGCCCAACAGGGGCAGATACGCAGTATTTT. Its protein product is CASSPTGADTQYF.

The V and J genes are TRBV7-9 and TRBJ1-3; D unresolved. Germline CDR1 and CDR2: SEHNR and FQNEAQ (reference sequence). Trimming shortened V by 3 bases and J by 3 bases, and 6 bases separated the two germline ends. The CDR3 contains 13 residues. CDR3 nucleotide sequence: TGTGCCAGCAGCTTTGCAGATGGAAACACCATATATTTT. Its protein product is CASSFADGNTIYF.

The chain is built from TRBV29-1 and TRBJ1-4; TRBD1 is a possible D gene (5 bases). Per the germline V gene, CDR1 is SQVTM and CDR2 is ANQGSEA. The CDR3 contains 13 residues. Trimming cost V 7 bases and J 7 bases, with 16 bases left between them. Here the CDR3 reads CSAARGSSEKLFF. CDR3 nucleotides: TGCAGCGCCGCCCGGGGGTCGAGTGAAAAACTGTTTTTT. The whole variable domain, remainder taken from reference TRBV29-1 and TRBJ1-4, is SAVISQKPSRDICQRGTSLTIQCQVDSQVTMMFWYRQQPGQSLTLIATANQGSEATYESGFVIDKFPISRPNLTFSTLTVSNMSPEDSSIYLCSAARGSSEKLFFGSGTQLSVL.

The chain employs TRBV5-8 and TRBJ1-5; tentative D call: TRBD1 (6 bases). Germline loops: CDR1 SGHTS, CDR2 YDEGEE. The CDR3 is 13 residues long. Trimming shortened V by 4 bases and J by 7 bases, and 12 bases separated the two germline ends. This CDR3 reads CASSRNREQPQHF. In nucleotides, the CDR3 is TGTGCCAGCAGCCGGAACAGGGAGCAGCCCCAGCATTTT.

The V gene is TRBV11-1, the J gene TRBJ1-2; possibly TRBD1 for D (5 bases). V lost 2 bases and J lost 0, with 10 bases in between. This CDR3 has 15 residues. Germline loops: CDR1 SGHAT, CDR2 FQDESV (reference sequence). CDR3 nucleotide sequence: TGTGCCAGCAGCTTATATTCAGGGTCTAACTATGGCTACACCTTC. Protein: CASSLYSGSNYGYTF.

The genes are TRBV7-2 and TRBJ2-7, with D perhaps TRBD1 (6 bases). There are 14 residues in the CDR3. Germline CDR1 and CDR2: SGHTA and FQGNSA. Trimming cost V 8 bases and J 1 base, with 15 bases left between them. CDR3 nucleotides: TGTGCCAGCCGCAAGACAGGACCATCCTACGAGCAGTACTTC. It codes for CASRKTGPSYEQYF.

The gene calls are TRBV28 and TRBJ1-5; 8 bases line up with TRBD1. The CDR3 has 15 residues. Germline CDR1 reads MDHEN; CDR2 reads SYDVKM. J gave up 3 bases and V 7 bases, and 8 bases lay outside the gene matches. The CDR3 is CASNRAGGTNQPQHF. The CDR3 DNA is TGTGCCAGCAATAGGGCAGGGGGCACCAATCAGCCCCAGCATTTT.

This chain connects TRBV7-2 to TRBJ2-5; no clear D gene. Germline V gives CDR1 SGHTA, CDR2 FQGNSA. Trimming left V 5 bases short and J 1 base short, with 11 bases between. The CDR3 contains 14 residues. This CDR3 is CASSIHGGQETQYF. The CDR3 DNA reads TGTGCCAGCAGCATACACGGCGGCCAAGAGACCCAGTACTTC.

This clone has only one observation. V and J are TRBV4-1 and TRBJ1-1; D uncertain. The CDR3 runs 15 residues. Trimming pared 4 bases from V and 4 bases from J, leaving 16 bases between. Germline loops: CDR1 MGHRA, CDR2 YSYEKL. CDR3 DNA sequence: TGCGCCAGCAGCCCCGGAATCGGGAGAGTCACTGAAGCTTTCTTT. Its translation: CASSPGIGRVTEAFF.

CDR3 DNA sequence: TGTGCCAGCAGGTCGGACAGGGGGACCGAGCAGTACTTC. Residues: CASRSDRGTEQYF. J is TRBJ2-7 and V is TRBV3-1 (or the pseudogene TRBV3-2), with TRBD1 matching 10 bases. V shed 6 bases, J shed 6 bases, and the junction held 5 bases outside the gene matches. This CDR3 region has 13 residues. Germline CDR1 and CDR2: LGHDT and YNNKEL (reference sequence).

This sequence joins TRBV5-4 and TRBJ1-6; the D gene is possibly TRBD1 (5 bases). Germline assignment: CDR1 SGHNT and CDR2 YYREEE (reference sequence). V lost 1 base, J lost 13 bases, and 15 bases lay in between. CDR3 length: 14 residues. Here the CDR3 DNA reads TGTGCCAGCAGCTTGCCGGGGGGAATTCACCCCCTCCACTTT. This sequence encodes CASSLPGGIHPLHF.

This chain connects TRBV4-3 to TRBJ1-1, with D possibly being TRBD1 (5 bases). The CDR3 has 16 residues. The germline CDR1 and CDR2 sequences are LGHNA and YSLEER. The V end was cut by 4 bases, the J end by 2 bases, with 17 bases between. CDR3 loop: CASSPGTGGRNTEAFF. The CDR3 DNA follows: TGCGCCAGCAGCCCGGGGACGGGAGGGAGAAACACTGAAGCTTTCTTT.

This chain connects TRBV3-1 (or the pseudogene TRBV3-2) to TRBJ2-4; D unresolved. In germline, CDR1 is LGHDT, CDR2 YNNKEL (reference sequence). This CDR3 contains 12 residues. The V gene lost 0 bases and the J gene lost 8 bases, with 5 bases spanning the gap. CDR3 sequence (DNA): TGTGCCAGCAGCCAAGATATAGACATTCAGTACTTC. Its translation: CASSQDIDIQYF.

The chain uses TRBV5-1 and TRBJ2-3; 7 bases align to TRBD1. The CDR3 runs to 14 residues. Trimming cost V 6 bases and J 3 bases; bases outside gene matches: 7. Germline V gene lookup returns CDR1 SGHRS and CDR2 YFSETQ. The CDR3 protein is CASTQPTGTDTQYF. CDR3 nucleotide sequence: TGCGCCAGCACTCAGCCGACAGGGACAGATACGCAGTATTTT.

The chain couples TRBV27 to TRBJ1-1; 9 bases are shared with TRBD1. The length of the CDR3 is 14 residues. The germline V gene has CDR1 MNHEY and CDR2 SMNVEV (reference sequence). V was pared by 6 bases and J by 1 base, with 3 bases of the junction left unmatched. DNA for the CDR3: TGTGCCAGCAGGTTGGACAGGGGGAACACTGAAGCTTTCTTT. It translates to CASRLDRGNTEAFF.

This sequence joins TRBV5-6 and TRBJ1-4, with D hard to call. The CDR3 consists of 15 residues. The V and J ends lost 6 bases and 0 bases respectively, with 12 bases between them. The germline CDR1 and CDR2 sequences are SGHDT and YYEEEE. The CDR3 protein is CASTPNGATNEKLFF. CDR3 DNA sequence: TGTGCCAGCACCCCTAACGGGGCAACTAATGAAAAACTGTTTTTT.

This clone showed up just once. The chain has TRBV18 and TRBJ1-2; 8 positions agree with TRBD1. This CDR3 has 17 amino acids. CDR1 is KGHSH and CDR2 is LQKENI in the germline V gene. V dropped 6 bases and J dropped 0; count of bases not matched to a gene: 12. CDR3 in DNA: TGTGCCAGCTCCCCGAGGGGCCAGGGGGCGTCTAACTATGGCTACACCTTC. Amino acids: CASSPRGQGASNYGYTF.

CDR3 loop: CASSFDPGLTNTGELFF. The CDR3 DNA follows: TGTGCCAGCAGTTTCGACCCGGGACTTACGAACACCGGGGAGCTGTTTTTT. V and J are TRBV6-2 or TRBV6-3 and TRBJ2-2; TRBD2 might be the D (6 bases). V shed 4 bases and J shed 0 bases, with 15 bases lying between them. Germline V gene sequence: CDR1 MNHEY, CDR2 SVGEGT. This CDR3 has 17 amino acids.

The gene calls are TRBV27 and TRBJ2-7; 9 bases match TRBD1. In germline, CDR1 is MNHEY, CDR2 SMNVEV (reference sequence). The J segment lost 0 bases and the V segment lost 6 bases, leaving 6 bases of the junction unmatched. The CDR3 sequence is 15 residues long. For the CDR3, the DNA is TGTGCCAGCAGGCCCGGGACAGGGAACTCCTACGAGCAGTACTTC. This gives the protein CASRPGTGNSYEQYF.

V usage is TRBV14 and J usage is TRBJ2-5; D is unresolved. Germline V gene data show CDR1 as SGHDN and CDR2 as FVKESK. The CDR3 has 13 residues. Trimming took off 3 bases at V and 5 bases at J, with 10 bases between the two ends. Written as DNA, the CDR3 is TGTGCCAGCAGCCACCGGTTGTCGGAGACCCAGTACTTC. It encodes CASSHRLSETQYF.

This chain uses TRBV2 with TRBJ1-5; 8 positions match TRBD1. Per germline, CDR1 SNHLY and CDR2 FYNNEI. Trimming took 5 bases from V and 5 from J; bases not matched to a gene: 14. CDR3 length: 17 residues. The CDR3 nucleotides are TGTGCCAGCAGTCGAACCCCCAGGACAGGGCTGGATCAGCCCCAGCATTTT. It specifies CASSRTPRTGLDQPQHF. Filled out from reference TRBV2 and TRBJ1-5, the complete variable domain reads EPEVTQTPSHQVTQMGQEVILRCVPISNHLYFYWYRQILGQKVEFLVSFYNNEISEKSEIFDDQFSVERPDGSNFTLKIRSTKLEDSAMYFCASSRTPRTGLDQPQHFGDGTRLSIL.

The rearrangement uses TRBV5-1 and TRBJ2-3; tentative D call: TRBD1 (6 bases). V gave up 7 bases and J gave up 4 bases, with 19 bases separating them. The CDR3 consists of 15 residues. The V gene's germline CDR1 is SGHRS and CDR2 YFSETQ. DNA for the CDR3: TGCGCCAGCCAACAGGGTAATTTTGGGTCAGATACGCAGTATTTT. Translation gives CASQQGNFGSDTQYF. Together with reference TRBV5-1 and TRBJ2-3, the CDR3 gives the full variable domain: KAGVTQTPRYLIKTRGQQVTLSCSPISGHRSVSWYQQTPGQGLQFLFEYFSETQRNKGNFPGRFSGRQFSNSRSEMNVSTLELGDSALYLCASQQGNFGSDTQYFGPGTRLTVL.

The chain links TRBV12-3 or TRBV12-4 to TRBJ2-7; D perhaps matches TRBD1 (5 bases). Trimming removed 2 bases from V and 2 bases from J, with 7 bases in between. The CDR3 length is 13 residues. The CDR3 region has the DNA TGTGCCAGCAGTTTACTACAGGCCTACGAGCAGTACTTC. Its protein is CASSLLQAYEQYF.

V is TRBV7-9 and J is TRBJ1-6, with 8 bases aligning to TRBD1. Looked up from germline, CDR1 is SEHNR and CDR2 is FQNEAQ (reference sequence). CDR3 size: 15 residues. With 5 bases clipped from V and 10 bases from J, the junction kept 10 bases outside the gene matches. The CDR3 is CASSQGGTGSSPLHF. Here the CDR3 DNA reads TGTGCCAGCAGCCAGGGTGGGACAGGATCATCACCCCTCCACTTT.

This sequence joins TRBV10-3 and TRBJ1-3; 7 nucleotides match TRBD1. The CDR3 is 17 amino acids. Germline V gene lookup returns CDR1 ENHRY and CDR2 SYGVKD. The J segment lost 7 bases and the V segment lost 4 bases, leaving 16 bases of the junction unmatched. The CDR3, as DNA: TGTGCCATCAGTGGTCTGACCTTGTTAGGGGGCCGGAACACCATATATTTT. Residues: CAISGLTLLGGRNTIYF.

The J gene is TRBJ1-1, the V gene TRBV7-3, with 12 bases identical to TRBD1. The V and J ends lost 3 bases and 0 bases, in that order; junction bases with no gene match: 5. The CDR3 length is 17 residues. Germline CDR1 reads SGHTA; CDR2 reads FQGTGA. CDR3 sequence: CASSFTGTGGLNTEAFF. The CDR3 DNA reads TGTGCCAGCAGCTTTACCGGGACAGGGGGCCTGAACACTGAAGCTTTCTTT.

The chain uses TRBV7-8 and TRBJ1-4, with 11 nucleotides matching TRBD1. After removal of 10 bases from V and 8 bases from J, the junction contained 12 bases not matched to a gene. Looked up from germline, CDR1 is SGHVS and CDR2 is FQNEAQ. The CDR3 totals 15 residues. CDR3 nucleotide sequence: TGTGCCACGCGCCAAGGACAGGGGGCTTGGGAAAAACTGTTTTTT. Translated, it gives CATRQGQGAWEKLFF.

The chain recombines TRBV7-2 with TRBJ1-3; a possible D gene is TRBD1 (5 bases). Germline CDR1 is SGHTA and CDR2 is FQGNSA. The CDR3 has 17 amino acids. V shed 0 bases and J shed 2 bases, with 14 bases lying between them. The CDR3 reads CASSLALQGGTGNTIYF. The CDR3 DNA is TGTGCCAGCAGCTTAGCACTTCAGGGTGGTACTGGAAACACCATATATTTT.

The chain carries TRBV6-4 and TRBJ2-3, with 9 nucleotides matching TRBD2. Germline-derived CDR1 and CDR2 are MRHNA and SNTAGT. After removal of 4 bases from V and 1 base from J, the junction contained 0 bases not matched to a gene. The CDR3 totals 14 residues. Here the CDR3 DNA reads TGTGCCAGCAGTGTAGCGGGGGGCACAGATACGCAGTATTTT. This codes for CASSVAGGTDTQYF.

The chain uses TRBV5-6 and TRBJ2-7; TRBD1 matches at 11 bases. Trimming took 6 bases from V and 5 from J; bases not matched to a gene: 13. CDR1 is SGHDT and CDR2 is YYEEEE in the germline V gene. There are 16 residues in the CDR3. CDR3 coding DNA: TGTGCCAGCACATCCGACCGGGACAGGGGGTTCCACGAGCAGTACTTC. It yields the protein CASTSDRDRGFHEQYF.

The rearrangement uses TRBV6-5 and TRBJ1-2; D is perhaps TRBD1 (5 bases). In germline, CDR1 is MNHEY, CDR2 SVGAGI. Trimming took off 4 bases at V and 4 bases at J, with 16 bases between the two ends. CDR3 size: 15 residues. CDR3 nucleotides: TGTGCCAGCAGTTCTTGGACATCTCCTATCTATGGCTACACCTTC. This encodes CASSSWTSPIYGYTF.